This T cell receptor (beta chain) was documented in a study of blood T cell repertoires in COVID-19. Study-wide background: Samples representing acute and convalescent COVID-19 were sourced from the United States, Italy and Spain.

The CDR3 loop spans 16 amino acids. Here immunoSEQ multiplex PCR was the method, and the copy in TCRdb shows in-frame clones only, minus some. In the table there are around 30,000 clones, over 75% of which are singletons. The V and J genes are TRBV12-1 and TRBJ1-5. TRBV12-1 is noted as a pseudogene. This TCR was sampled from a woman aged 70-85 years with active or convalescent COVID-19. The specimen was peripheral blood. The CDR3: CASSFLRDHSNQPQHF. As DNA, the CDR3 is TGTGCCAGCAGCTTTCTGCGGGATCATAGCAATCAGCCCCAGCATTTT.